This T cell receptor beta chain was found in a study of early T cells in non-severe SARS-CoV-2 infection (dated by TCRdb to the early 2020s). Regarding the complete study: Bulk RNA from unsorted whole blood was used for TCR sequencing, so alpha and beta chains could not be paired.

This clonotype was seen at least ten times. The antigen this receptor binds is unknown. Per-base qualities were not stored, and no clone one base away is much larger. What the authors observed across the whole study: Matching against VDJdb was skewed toward anti-spike CD8 responses, likely underestimated virus-specific expansions, and missed private and CD4 specificities.

Set within a cohort of healthcare workers in London, UK, this nested case-control study involved weekly PCR testing of nasopharyngeal swabs along with blood sampling. Between 23 and 31 March 2020, the week of the UK lockdown, healthcare workers were enrolled and then followed up weekly for as long as 16 weeks. The germline ends are 9 bases apart after V is trimmed by 0 bases and J by 1 base. The CDR3 measures 15 amino acids from cysteine to phenylalanine. Kept here is only the CDR3 DNA, which spans 45 bases and is read in frame from base 1. Via the germline V gene (reference sequence), CDR1 is DFQATT and CDR2 SNEGSKA. Receptors were amplified or captured by 5' RACE. Sequencing was carried out with a NextSeq 500. Unique molecular identifiers were attached to individual cDNA molecules in the TCR library protocol so that sequencing error and PCR bias could be corrected. TCR alpha and beta chains were both sequenced, and the abundances of alpha and beta sequences in each sample were closely correlated with each other. Regarding the original processing steps: Decombinator V4 was used to annotate the V gene, J gene and CDR3 of the TCR sequences. TCRs were defined as expanded if a significant change between any two time points was detected under a Poisson model with p below 0.0001. TCR abundances were normalised to the total number of TCRs sequenced in each sample and reported as counts per million. MAIT TCRs were defined by TRAV1-2 paired with TRAJ12, TRAJ20 or TRAJ33, and iNKT TCRs by TRAV10 paired with TRAJ18. VDJdb, accessed 1 November 2021, was searched for CMV, EBV and SARS-CoV-2 annotated TCRs, with TCRs annotated for multiple antigens excluded. Using fastp trimming at Q25 and MiXCR clonotype assembly, TCRdb reanalyzed the public sequencing data and kept in-frame beta chains. Identical CDR3 protein sequences are pooled into one entry, listed with their most common genes and DNA. In this record, the V and J calls reflect TCRdb's handling and not the investigators' own analysis. For this sample the table gives tens of thousands of distinct CDR3 sequences, of which over 4.5% were detected only once. The biggest ten clones account for roughly 4.9% of the sample.

The chain uses TRBV20-1 and TRBJ2-2; the D gene cannot be resolved reliably. Material for sequencing was whole blood. This receptor was identified in an adult who was a healthcare worker with PCR-confirmed SARS-CoV-2 infection or an uninfected control (not recorded which). For the CDR3, the sequence is CSARDGKQNTGELFF. Read as DNA, the sequence is TGCAGTGCTAGAGATGGAAAGCAGAACACCGGGGAGCTGTTTTTT.